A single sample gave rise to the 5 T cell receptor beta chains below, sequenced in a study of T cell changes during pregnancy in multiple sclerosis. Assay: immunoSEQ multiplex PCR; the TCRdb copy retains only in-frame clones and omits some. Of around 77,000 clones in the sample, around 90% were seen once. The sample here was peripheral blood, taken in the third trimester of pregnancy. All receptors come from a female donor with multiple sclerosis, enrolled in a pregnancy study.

The DNA for the CDR3 is TGTGCCAGCAGCGAACAGGTCCTTGGAAACACCATATATTTT. Protein sequence: CASSEQVLGNTIYF. This sequence joins TRBV2 and TRBJ1-3; tentatively, D is TRBD1 (5 bases). The germline V and J ends were trimmed by 6 bases and 3 bases, with 12 bases remaining between them. From germline, CDR1 is SNHLY and CDR2 FYNNEI. This CDR3 comprises 14 residues.

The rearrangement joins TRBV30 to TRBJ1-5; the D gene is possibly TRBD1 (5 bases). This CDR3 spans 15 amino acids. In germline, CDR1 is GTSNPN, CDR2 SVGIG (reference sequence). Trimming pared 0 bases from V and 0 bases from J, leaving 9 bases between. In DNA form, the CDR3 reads TGTGCCTGGAGTGTAGGAGGGGTTAGCAATCAGCCCCAGCATTTT. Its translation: CAWSVGGVSNQPQHF.

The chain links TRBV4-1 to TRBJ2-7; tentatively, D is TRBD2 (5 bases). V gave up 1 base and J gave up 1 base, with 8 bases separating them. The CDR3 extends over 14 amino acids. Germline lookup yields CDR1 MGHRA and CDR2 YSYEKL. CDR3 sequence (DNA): TGCGCCAGCAGCCAAGGGACTCCTTCCTACGAGCAGTACTTC. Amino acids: CASSQGTPSYEQYF.

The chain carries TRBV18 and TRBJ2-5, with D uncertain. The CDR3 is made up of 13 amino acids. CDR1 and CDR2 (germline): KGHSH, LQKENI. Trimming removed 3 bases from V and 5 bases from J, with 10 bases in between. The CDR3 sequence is CASSPGPVETQYF. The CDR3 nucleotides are TGTGCCAGCTCACCGGGCCCCGTCGAGACCCAGTACTTC.

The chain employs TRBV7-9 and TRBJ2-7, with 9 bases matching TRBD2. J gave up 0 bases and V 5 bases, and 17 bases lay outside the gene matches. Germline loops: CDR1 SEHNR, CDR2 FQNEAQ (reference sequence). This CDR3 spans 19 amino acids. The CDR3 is CASSTGALGRAGGSYEQYF. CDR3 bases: TGTGCCAGCAGCACAGGGGCTCTAGGTCGAGCGGGAGGCTCCTACGAGCAGTACTTC.